What follows describes a single TCR beta chain. Measured with immunoSEQ multiplex PCR; TCRdb has only the in-frame clones, and not every one. This table has roughly 160,000 clones, approximately 81% appearing once. The data stem from a study of blood T cell repertoires in COVID-19. Clinical histories supplied by participants themselves formed the basis of cohort assignment. Two consecutive negative NP/OP PCR tests, clearance, or resolved symptoms defined Cohort 3 recovery. This TCR came from a man in his sixties who had recovered from COVID-19. Material: PBMCs or T cells enriched from blood (not recorded which).

CDR3 in DNA: TGTGCCAGCTCACCGAAGTCGGGGGGGACAGGAAACACCATATATTTT. This translates into CASSPKSGGTGNTIYF. V gene TRBV18 combines with J gene TRBJ1-3; tentatively, D is TRBD1 (6 bases). The CDR3 is made up of 16 amino acids. Trimming removed 3 bases from V and 4 bases from J, with 16 bases in between. In germline, CDR1 is KGHSH, CDR2 LQKENI.